This record covers a single T cell receptor beta chain. Its specificity is unknown. The data derive from a study of T cell responses to AZD1222 COVID-19 vaccine. Study-level points and caveats: Seropositive at baseline were only 5 to 7 AZD1222 recipients.

V lost 3 bases to trimming and J lost 4 bases; unmatched junction nucleotides: 12. The CDR3 is 16 residues long. CDR1 is MGHRA and CDR2 is YSYEKL in the germline V gene. The table came from immunoSEQ multiplex PCR; TCRdb's copy has only in-frame clones and leaves some out. The table records almost 50,000 clones, around 80% of them present only once. J is TRBJ2-7 and V is TRBV4-1, with 7 bases lining up with TRBD1. The receptor was derived from an adult in good health. The sequences come from peripheral blood, collected on day 0 of MenACWY control vaccination. In DNA form, the CDR3 reads TGCGCCAGCAGCCAGGAGGACAGGCGAAATTCTTACGAGCAGTACTTC. Encoded protein: CASSQEDRRNSYEQYF.